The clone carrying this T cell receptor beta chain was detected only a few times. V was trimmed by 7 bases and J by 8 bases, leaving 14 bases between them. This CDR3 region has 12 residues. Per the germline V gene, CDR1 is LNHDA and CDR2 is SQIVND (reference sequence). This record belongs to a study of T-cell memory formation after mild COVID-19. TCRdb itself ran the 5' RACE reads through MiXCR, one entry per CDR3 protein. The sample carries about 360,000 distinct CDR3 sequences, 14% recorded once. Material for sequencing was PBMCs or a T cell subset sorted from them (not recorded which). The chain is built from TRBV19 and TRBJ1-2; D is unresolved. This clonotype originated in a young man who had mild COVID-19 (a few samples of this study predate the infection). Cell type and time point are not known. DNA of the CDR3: TGTGCCAGTAAGGAGGCCGTCTTAGGCTACACCTTC. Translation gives CASKEAVLGYTF. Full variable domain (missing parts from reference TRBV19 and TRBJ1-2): DGGITQSPKYLFRKEGQNVTLSCEQNLNHDAMYWYRQDPGQGLRLIYYSQIVNDFQKGDIAEGYSVSREKKESFPLTVTSAQKNPTAFYLCASKEAVLGYTFGSGTRLTVV.